What follows are 27 T cell receptor beta chains derived from one specimen sequenced in a study of blood T cell repertoires in COVID-19. Sequenced by immunoSEQ multiplex PCR; TCRdb stores in-frame clones only, minus some. The data contain some 270,000 clones, 70% to 90% of them seen just once; the ten biggest clones take up approximately 10%. Sequencing used peripheral blood. All receptors derive from a woman between 70 and 85 years old with acute or convalescent COVID-19.

The gene calls are TRBV5-1 and TRBJ2-1; 12 nucleotides agree with TRBD2. Germline V lookup: CDR1 SGHRS, CDR2 YFSETQ. The V gene end was trimmed by 2 bases and the J gene end by 0 bases; junction bases not matched to a gene: 3. The CDR3 spans 17 residues. DNA of the CDR3: TGCGCCAGCAGCTTTCTAGCGGGGGGGAGCTCCTACAATGAGCAGTTCTTC. Translating it yields CASSFLAGGSSYNEQFF.

The J gene is TRBJ1-2, the V gene TRBV6-6; no definite D call. V lost 0 bases and J 5 bases, leaving 7 bases between the germline ends. The CDR3 spans 13 residues. CDR1 and CDR2 from the germline V gene are MNHNY and SVGAGI (reference sequence). DNA for the CDR3: TGTGCCAGCAGTTACTCGATCGGGTATGGCTACACCTTC. Its protein is CASSYSIGYGYTF.

The rearrangement uses TRBV5-6 and TRBJ1-3, with TRBD1 matching 8 bases. CDR1 and CDR2 (germline): SGHDT, YYEEEE. V lost 1 base and J lost 5; bases outside the gene matches: 8. This CDR3 has 16 amino acids. CDR3 coding DNA: TGTGCCAGCAGCTTGCCCGGGGCAGGGGGCCGAAACACCATATATTTT. It specifies CASSLPGAGGRNTIYF.

The chain is built from TRBV5-1 and TRBJ2-3, with D possibly matching TRBD1 (6 bases). V was pared by 4 bases and J by 3 bases, with 18 bases between. This CDR3 is 16 amino acids long. CDR1 and CDR2 from the germline V gene are SGHRS and YFSETQ. The chain's CDR3 is CASSAQGMVVTDTQYF. The DNA for the CDR3 is TGCGCCAGCAGCGCTCAGGGGATGGTGGTAACAGATACGCAGTATTTT. Supplemented by reference TRBV5-1 and TRBJ2-3, the full variable domain reads KAGVTQTPRYLIKTRGQQVTLSCSPISGHRSVSWYQQTPGQGLQFLFEYFSETQRNKGNFPGRFSGRQFSNSRSEMNVSTLELGDSALYLCASSAQGMVVTDTQYFGPGTRLTVL.

This chain joins TRBV7-2 and TRBJ2-3; no clear D gene. Trimming removed 3 bases at V and 2 bases at J, with 12 bases between. Germline V gene lookup returns CDR1 SGHTA and CDR2 FQGNSA. CDR3 length equals 15 residues. The CDR3 here is CASSLLGSYTDTQYF. The DNA of the CDR3 is TGTGCCAGCAGCTTGTTAGGTAGCTACACAGATACGCAGTATTTT.

The chain carries TRBV11-2 and TRBJ2-7, with 7 bases matching TRBD1. Trimming took 5 bases from V and 6 from J; bases not matched to a gene: 10. Per the germline V gene, CDR1 is SGHAT and CDR2 is FQNNGV. This CDR3 has 14 residues. The CDR3 loop is CASSLNRGQSEQYF. CDR3 coding DNA: TGTGCCAGCAGCCTGAACAGGGGCCAGAGCGAGCAGTACTTC.

Ten or more counts support this clone. The CDR3 loop is CASSQQGLFGEQYF. CDR3 sequence (DNA): TGTGCCAGCAGCCAACAGGGGTTATTCGGCGAGCAGTACTTC. This chain connects TRBV5-6 to TRBJ2-7; 7 bases map to TRBD1. The CDR3 loop spans 14 amino acids. CDR1 and CDR2 from the germline V gene are SGHDT and YYEEEE. The J segment lost 6 bases and the V segment lost 4 bases, leaving 10 bases of the junction unmatched.

The chain uses TRBV10-3 and TRBJ2-7, with 8 bases that match TRBD1. Trimming took 1 base from V and 2 from J; bases not matched to a gene: 7. The CDR3 is 16 amino acids. Germline V gene data show CDR1 as ENHRY and CDR2 as SYGVKD. The CDR3 region has the DNA TGTGCCATCAGTGAGTGGGGGACAGGCTCCCCCTACGAGCAGTACTTC. This translates into CAISEWGTGSPYEQYF.

This chain connects TRBV6-1 to TRBJ1-1, with D unclear. CDR1 MNHNS and CDR2 SASEGT come from the germline V gene. The germline V and J ends were trimmed by 4 bases and 4 bases, with 22 bases remaining between them. CDR3 length: 17 amino acids. CDR3 DNA sequence: TGTGCCAGCAGTGGGCTTGAAGGGCGAGGGTGGGGCACTGAAGCTTTCTTT. It translates to CASSGLEGRGWGTEAFF.

This clone was recorded once. The chain recombines TRBV5-1 with TRBJ1-1, with TRBD1 as a possible D gene (6 bases). The V end was cut by 0 bases, the J end by 4 bases, with 13 bases between. The CDR3 totals 15 residues. From germline, CDR1 is SGHRS and CDR2 YFSETQ. CDR3 DNA sequence: TGCGCCAGCAGCTTGGCGGTGAGGGGGGGCACTGAAGCTTTCTTT. Its protein product is CASSLAVRGGTEAFF.

The CDR3 bases are TGTGCCAGCAGGCGGTCTAGCGGTGTAAGCTATGGCTACACCTTC. Amino acid sequence: CASRRSSGVSYGYTF. The chain has TRBV6-5 and TRBJ1-2; D is unclear. The germline CDR1 and CDR2 sequences are MNHEY and SVGAGI. V was cut by 6 bases and J by 4 bases, with 18 bases left in between. This CDR3 contains 15 residues.

The CDR3 spells CASSMGIRTGSLNEKLFF. The CDR3 nucleotides read TGTGCCAGTAGTATGGGGATCCGGACAGGGTCGCTTAATGAAAAACTGTTTTTT. This chain joins TRBV19 and TRBJ1-4; 8 bases are shared with TRBD1. Trimming took 3 bases from V and 4 from J; bases not matched to a gene: 13. This CDR3 comprises 18 residues. CDR1 LNHDA and CDR2 SQIVND come from the germline V gene (reference sequence).

The rearrangement joins TRBV2 to TRBJ2-7, with 8 bases aligning to TRBD1. V lost 1 base, J lost 2 bases, and 7 bases stayed unmatched. The CDR3 is made up of 16 amino acids. Germline CDR1 reads SNHLY; CDR2 reads FYNNEI. The CDR3 here is CASSEGWPGGPYEQYF. In DNA, the CDR3 is TGTGCCAGCAGTGAAGGTTGGCCAGGGGGCCCCTACGAGCAGTACTTC.

This chain links TRBV6-5 with TRBJ1-1, with D possibly matching TRBD1 (6 bases). This CDR3 has 12 residues. CDR1 is MNHEY and CDR2 is SVGAGI in the germline V gene. Trimming cost V 7 bases and J 11 bases, with 17 bases left between them. CDR3 amino acids: CASTNAAGDAFF. CDR3 nucleotides: TGTGCCAGCACCAACGCGGCAGGGGATGCTTTCTTT.

Comments on this clone: One end of the junction varies from germline; a read error may be responsible. The chain recombines TRBV3-1 (or the pseudogene TRBV3-2) with TRBJ2-1; TRBD2 matches 8 bases. Germline CDR1 reads LGHDT; CDR2 reads YNNKEL (reference sequence). The CDR3 is 12 residues long. Written as DNA, the CDR3 is TGTGCCAGCAGCCATATTCGGGGGGGCCGAATCTTC. It specifies CASSHIRGGRIF.

The CDR3 region has the DNA TGTGCCAGCAGGACAGGGTCCGCGGGAAAACTGTTTTTT. Its translation is CASRTGSAGKLFF. The genes are TRBV6-1 and TRBJ1-4; 7 nucleotides agree with TRBD1. Unmatched junction bases numbered 8, after V lost 6 bases and J lost 10 bases. This CDR3 comprises 13 residues. From germline, CDR1 is MNHNS and CDR2 SASEGT.

A remark on this clone: Other DNA sequences in the sample encode the same CDR3. The V gene is TRBV9, the J gene TRBJ2-1; possible D gene TRBD1, 5 bases. Trimming stripped 0 bases from V and 0 bases from J, with 7 bases between. This CDR3 contains 15 residues. CDR1 and CDR2 (germline): SGDLS, YYNGEE. CDR3 residues: CASSVGRGSYNEQFF. In DNA, the CDR3 is TGTGCCAGCAGCGTAGGAAGGGGCTCCTACAATGAGCAGTTCTTC.

This clone appeared once. In DNA form, the CDR3 reads TGCGCCAGCAGCCCAACCGGGATTTTTGGAAACACCATATATTTT. Translated, it gives CASSPTGIFGNTIYF. V and J are TRBV10-1 and TRBJ1-3, with D hard to call. From germline, CDR1 is WNHNN and CDR2 SYGVQD (reference sequence). The CDR3 is made up of 15 amino acids. Trimming removed 6 bases from V and 3 bases from J, with 15 bases in between.

The J gene is TRBJ2-7, the V gene TRBV18; possible D gene TRBD1, 7 bases. Looked up from germline, CDR1 is KGHSH and CDR2 is LQKENI. The CDR3 covers 15 residues. The V end lost 4 bases, the J end lost 1 base, and 14 bases lay between the germline ends. The CDR3 protein is CASSRGTDLSYEQYF. For the CDR3, the DNA is TGTGCCAGCTCACGCGGGACAGACCTATCCTACGAGCAGTACTTC.

V gene TRBV28 combines with J gene TRBJ1-4; TRBD1 aligns across 9 bases. The CDR3 contains 14 residues. Germline lookup yields CDR1 MDHEN and CDR2 SYDVKM. V was pared by 7 bases and J by 5 bases, with 5 bases of the junction left unmatched. The DNA for the CDR3 is TGTGCCAGCATTGGGACAGGGCCAAATGAAAAACTGTTTTTT. Translating gives CASIGTGPNEKLFF. Complete variable domain (other parts from reference TRBV28 and TRBJ1-4): DVKVTQSSRYLVKRTGEKVFLECVQDMDHENMFWYRQDPGLGLRLIYFSYDVKMKEKGDIPEGYSVSREKKERFSLILESASTNQTSMYLCASIGTGPNEKLFFGSGTQLSVL.

This clone was detected only once. This chain joins TRBV3-1 (or the pseudogene TRBV3-2) and TRBJ1-2; TRBD1 is a possible D gene (5 bases). Trimming removed 1 base at V and 2 bases at J, with 8 bases between. CDR3 length: 14 residues. Germline V gene lookup returns CDR1 LGHDT and CDR2 YNNKEL (reference sequence). The CDR3 nucleotides are TGTGCCAGCAGCCAAGCGGACACAAACTATGGCTACACCTTC. Translated: CASSQADTNYGYTF.

The gene calls are TRBV3-1 (or the pseudogene TRBV3-2) and TRBJ2-2; the D gene is possibly TRBD2 (6 bases). Germline lookup yields CDR1 LGHDT and CDR2 YNNKEL (reference sequence). V shed 4 bases and J shed 2 bases, with 11 bases lying between them. There are 15 residues in the CDR3. This CDR3 is CASSRGILNTGELFF. DNA of the CDR3: TGTGCCAGCAGCCGCGGGATTCTTAACACCGGGGAGCTGTTTTTT.

The chain recombines TRBV13 with TRBJ1-3, with 7 nucleotides matching TRBD1. CDR1 is PRHDT and CDR2 is FYEKMQ in the germline V gene (reference sequence). V was clipped by 5 bases and J by 5 bases; unmatched bases: 9. CDR3 size: 15 residues. The DNA for the CDR3 is TGTGCCAGCAGCCCATTTCGACAGGGTCGAAACACCATATATTTT. Translation: CASSPFRQGRNTIYF.

This clone was counted a single time. This rearrangement joins TRBV11-2 to TRBJ1-1; weak D call: TRBD1 (5 bases). The CDR3 has 14 residues. Germline-derived CDR1 and CDR2 are SGHAT and FQNNGV. The V end was cut by 3 bases, the J end by 5 bases, with 13 bases between. The CDR3 here is CASSFMEGVTEAFF. The CDR3 DNA follows: TGTGCCAGCAGCTTTATGGAAGGGGTGACTGAAGCTTTCTTT. The full variable domain, completed using reference TRBV11-2 and TRBJ1-1, is EAGVAQSPRYKIIEKRQSVAFWCNPISGHATLYWYQQILGQGPKLLIQFQNNGVVDDSQLPKDRFSAERLKGVDSTLKIQPAKLEDSAVYLCASSFMEGVTEAFFGQGTRLTVV.

Here the CDR3 DNA reads TGTGCCAGCTCACCTGGACTTCTCGGAAACACCATATATTTT. This gives the protein CASSPGLLGNTIYF. This chain joins TRBV18 and TRBJ1-3; no definite D call. V shed 3 bases and J shed 4 bases, with 10 bases lying between them. The CDR3 has 14 residues. Germline CDR1 and CDR2: KGHSH and LQKENI.

The rearrangement joins TRBV20-1 to TRBJ1-1; possibly TRBD1 for D (5 bases). Trimming left V 3 bases short and J 11 bases short, with 16 bases between. Germline V gene data show CDR1 as DFQATT and CDR2 as SNEGSKA (reference sequence). This CDR3 has 12 amino acids. CDR3 sequence: CSASATTAGAFF. DNA for the CDR3: TGCAGTGCTAGTGCCACGACCGCAGGGGCTTTCTTT.

Only a few counts were recorded for this clone. V is TRBV30 and J is TRBJ1-5; maybe TRBD1 (5 bases). Per germline, CDR1 GTSNPN and CDR2 SVGIG (reference sequence). The V end was cut by 5 bases, the J end by 0 bases, with 8 bases between. There are 13 residues in the CDR3. CDR3 sequence: CAWGTDSNQPQHF. DNA of the CDR3: TGTGCCTGGGGGACTGATAGCAATCAGCCCCAGCATTTT. The entire variable domain, with the rest obtained from reference TRBV30 and TRBJ1-5, is as follows: SQTIHQWPATLVQPVGSPLSLECTVEGTSNPNLYWYRQAAGRGLQLLFYSVGIGQISSEVPQNLSASRPQDRQFILSSKKLLLSDSGFYLCAWGTDSNQPQHFGDGTRLSIL.